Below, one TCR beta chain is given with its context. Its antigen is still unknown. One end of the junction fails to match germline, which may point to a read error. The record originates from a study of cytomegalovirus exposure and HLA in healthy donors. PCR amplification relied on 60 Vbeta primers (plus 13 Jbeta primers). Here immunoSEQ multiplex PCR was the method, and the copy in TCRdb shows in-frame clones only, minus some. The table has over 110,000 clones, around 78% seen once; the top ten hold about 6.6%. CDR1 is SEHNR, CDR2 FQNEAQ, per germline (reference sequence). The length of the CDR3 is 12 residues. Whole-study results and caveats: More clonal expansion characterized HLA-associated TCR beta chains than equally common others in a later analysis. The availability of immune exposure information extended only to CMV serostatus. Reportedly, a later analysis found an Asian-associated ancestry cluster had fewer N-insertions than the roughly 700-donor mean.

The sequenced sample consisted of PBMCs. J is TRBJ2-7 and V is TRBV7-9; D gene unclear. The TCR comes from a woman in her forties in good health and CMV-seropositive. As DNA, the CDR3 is TGTTCCAGCAGCTCTCGTTCCTACGAGCAGTACTTC. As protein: CSSSSRSYEQYF.